The 26 T cell receptor beta chains in this list originate from one sample, sequenced in a study of shared clonotypes between healthy human individuals. The repertoire was sequenced with immunoSEQ multiplex PCR; TCRdb's copy has only in-frame clones and lacks some. This sample carries some 2 million clones, 85% to 95% of them seen once, and the ten largest clones take 0.1% to 0.15%. Specimen: naive CD4+ T cells sorted from blood. The subset was: CD45RA+ positively selected. The receptors were gathered from a man between 18 and 35 years old in good health.

The chain uses TRBV19 and TRBJ2-7; 15 nucleotides agree with TRBD2. This CDR3 is 16 amino acids long. Germline V gene data show CDR1 as LNHDA and CDR2 as SQIVND (reference sequence). J lost 4 bases, V lost 3 bases, and 4 bases had no gene match. CDR3 region: CASSIDGTSGRYEQYF. In nucleotides, the CDR3 is TGTGCCAGTAGTATCGACGGGACTAGCGGGAGGTACGAGCAGTACTTC.

The J gene is TRBJ2-5, the V gene TRBV15; 11 nucleotides agree with TRBD2. The CDR3 has 16 amino acids. Trimming removed 1 base from V and 1 base from J; junction bases left unmatched: 2. Germline assignment: CDR1 LNHNV and CDR2 YYDKDF (reference sequence). CDR3 DNA: TGTGCCACCAGCAGAGCGACTAGCGGGGCCCAAGAGACCCAGTACTTC. The encoded protein is CATSRATSGAQETQYF.

This clone appeared a single time. This chain uses TRBV30 with TRBJ1-3, with 9 positions matching TRBD1. The CDR3 length is 16 residues. V was clipped by 2 bases and J by 2 bases; unmatched bases: 7. Germline CDR1 GTSNPN, CDR2 SVGIG (reference sequence). This CDR3 reads CAWSSGRTGAGNTIYF. As DNA, the CDR3 is TGTGCCTGGAGTTCCGGGCGGACAGGGGCTGGAAACACCATATATTTT.

The chain carries TRBV18 and TRBJ2-1; D not resolved. CDR1 is KGHSH, CDR2 LQKENI, per germline. V gave up 4 bases and J gave up 6 bases, with 10 bases separating them. The CDR3 loop spans 13 amino acids. The CDR3 here is CASSLGISNEQFF. The CDR3 DNA sequence: TGTGCCAGCTCACTTGGGATTAGCAATGAGCAGTTCTTC.

V usage is TRBV5-1 and J usage is TRBJ2-5; no definite D call. This CDR3 has 12 amino acids. The V gene's germline CDR1 is SGHRS and CDR2 YFSETQ. V dropped 4 bases and J dropped 5 bases, with 9 bases sitting between them. CDR3 sequence (DNA): TGCGCCAGCAGCCCCCCGTCGGAGACCCAGTACTTC. This gives the protein CASSPPSETQYF.

The rearrangement joins TRBV10-3 to TRBJ2-7; D ambiguous. Germline assignment: CDR1 ENHRY and CDR2 SYGVKD. There are 14 residues in the CDR3. Trimming left V 0 bases short and J 6 bases short, with 12 bases between. For the CDR3, the DNA is TGTGCCATCAGTGAGTCGAATGTGGCGAGCGAGCAGTACTTC. Protein sequence: CAISESNVASEQYF.

This chain links TRBV14 with TRBJ1-3, with 7 nucleotides matching TRBD1. Per the germline V gene, CDR1 is SGHDN and CDR2 is FVKESK. The V segment lost 6 bases and the J segment 0 bases; nucleotides outside the gene matches: 5. The CDR3 covers 15 residues. CDR3 DNA: TGTGCCAGCAGAGTTGCAGGGGGCTCTGGAAACACCATATATTTT. Translation gives CASRVAGGSGNTIYF.

The chain uses TRBV30 and TRBJ2-5; D is possibly TRBD2 (5 bases). The V and J ends lost 0 bases and 5 bases respectively, with 22 bases between them. The germline gives CDR1 GTSNPN, CDR2 SVGIG (reference sequence). This CDR3 is built from 17 residues. CDR3 protein: CAWSVILDLRGGETQYF. The CDR3 DNA follows: TGTGCCTGGAGTGTAATATTGGACCTCCGAGGCGGGGAGACCCAGTACTTC.

The V call is TRBV2, the J call TRBJ1-2; TRBD1 agrees at 7 bases. CDR1 and CDR2 from the germline V gene are SNHLY and FYNNEI. V was pared by 7 bases and J by 0 bases, with 8 bases of the junction left unmatched. This CDR3 is built from 15 residues. For the CDR3, the DNA is TGTGCCAGCACCGAGACAGGGAGGACTAACTATGGCTACACCTTC. It encodes CASTETGRTNYGYTF.

This clone has only a few counts. This sample also contains other DNA sequences that code for the same CDR3. The rearrangement joins TRBV30 to TRBJ2-7, with D uncertain. CDR3 length: 11 residues. CDR1 is GTSNPN and CDR2 is SVGIG in the germline V gene (reference sequence). V shed 3 bases and J shed 0 bases, with 3 bases lying between them. As DNA, the CDR3 is TGTGCCTGGAGGATCTCCTACGAGCAGTACTTC. Amino acid sequence: CAWRISYEQYF.

V and J are TRBV6-5 and TRBJ2-7; D perhaps matches TRBD1 (5 bases). From germline, CDR1 is MNHEY and CDR2 SVGAGI. The CDR3 spans 15 residues. Trimming removed 0 bases at V and 3 bases at J, with 12 bases between. As DNA, the CDR3 is TGTGCCAGCAGTTACTCAGCAGGGTTAGTCTACGAGCAGTACTTC. The encoded protein is CASSYSAGLVYEQYF.

This chain links TRBV28 with TRBJ1-2, with D possibly matching TRBD1 (5 bases). In germline, CDR1 is MDHEN, CDR2 SYDVKM. The CDR3 length is 15 residues. Trimming left V 6 bases short and J 0 bases short, with 14 bases between. The CDR3 nucleotides are TGTGCCAGCAGAAGACCAGGGACCACTAACTATGGCTACACCTTC. It translates to CASRRPGTTNYGYTF.

V and J are TRBV5-6 and TRBJ2-3; 10 bases match TRBD2. The CDR3 is 15 residues long. The germline V gene has CDR1 SGHDT and CDR2 YYEEEE. V lost 4 bases and J lost 0; bases outside the gene matches: 2. CDR3 amino acids: CASSRTSGSTDTQYF. CDR3 bases: TGTGCCAGCAGCAGGACTAGCGGAAGCACAGATACGCAGTATTTT.

This clone is a singleton in its sample. This rearrangement joins TRBV4-3 to TRBJ2-1; D is ambiguous. CDR1 is LGHNA and CDR2 is YSLEER in the germline V gene. This CDR3 has 15 residues. Trimming stripped 0 bases from V and 4 bases from J, with 10 bases between. The CDR3 nucleotides are TGCGCCAGCAGCCAAGAACGGGCCTTTTACAATGAGCAGTTCTTC. It translates to CASSQERAFYNEQFF.

The chain joins TRBV5-6 to TRBJ1-4; D remains ambiguous. Trimming removed 1 base from V and 8 bases from J, with 12 bases in between. Germline V gene sequence: CDR1 SGHDT, CDR2 YYEEEE. CDR3 length: 14 residues. CDR3 sequence: CASSLRGFGEKLFF. CDR3 in DNA: TGTGCCAGCAGCTTGAGAGGGTTTGGGGAAAAACTGTTTTTT. The full variable domain, completed using reference TRBV5-6 and TRBJ1-4, is DAGVTQSPTHLIKTRGQQVTLRCSPKSGHDTVSWYQQALGQGPQFIFQYYEEEERQRGNFPDRFSGHQFPNYSSELNVNALLLGDSALYLCASSLRGFGEKLFFGSGTQLSVL.

The chain employs TRBV4-1 and TRBJ1-2; D is undetermined. CDR3 length: 14 residues. V gave up 1 base and J gave up 8 bases, with 14 bases separating them. Per the germline V gene, CDR1 is MGHRA and CDR2 is YSYEKL. CDR3 in amino acids: CASSQVPGMGGYTF. In nucleotides, the CDR3 is TGCGCCAGCAGCCAAGTTCCGGGTATGGGGGGCTACACCTTC.

The chain carries TRBV27 and TRBJ1-5; no clear D. In germline, CDR1 is MNHEY, CDR2 SMNVEV (reference sequence). V dropped 0 bases and J dropped 0 bases, with 9 bases sitting between them. The CDR3 consists of 16 residues. CDR3 region: CASSLSGNPSNQPQHF. The DNA of the CDR3 is TGTGCCAGCAGTTTATCAGGTAACCCTAGCAATCAGCCCCAGCATTTT.

The J gene is TRBJ2-1, the V gene TRBV11-2, with TRBD1 as a possible D gene (6 bases). Between the trimmed V and J ends, which lost 3 bases and 2 bases, there was a span of 11 bases. This CDR3 comprises 15 residues. CDR1 is SGHAT and CDR2 is FQNNGV in the germline V gene. CDR3 DNA: TGTGCCAGCAGCTTTGGGGGCGCCACCTACAATGAGCAGTTCTTC. Protein: CASSFGGATYNEQFF.

This chain links TRBV9 with TRBJ2-3, with 7 bases identical to TRBD1. The CDR3 runs 15 residues. Germline V lookup: CDR1 SGDLS, CDR2 YYNGEE. J was trimmed by 2 bases and V by 4 bases; bases with no gene match: 7. Here the CDR3 DNA reads TGTGCCAGCAGCAAAGCGGACAGGCTCACAGATACGCAGTATTTT. Protein product: CASSKADRLTDTQYF.

Here the CDR3 reads CASSQINTEAFF. The CDR3 region has the DNA TGCGCCAGCAGCCAAATAAACACTGAAGCTTTCTTT. The V gene is TRBV4-1, the J gene TRBJ1-1; D is unresolved. Per germline, CDR1 MGHRA and CDR2 YSYEKL. The CDR3 consists of 12 residues. V lost 2 bases to trimming and J lost 2 bases, with 3 bases between them.

V gene TRBV6-6 combines with J gene TRBJ2-7; D may be TRBD2 (6 bases). Germline CDR1 and CDR2: MNHNY and SVGAGI (reference sequence). The length of the CDR3 is 16 residues. V lost 2 bases, J lost 2 bases, and 16 bases lay in between. CDR3 DNA sequence: TGTGCCAGCAGTTACCGAGAGCGGGCCACCACCTACGAGCAGTACTTC. This translates into CASSYRERATTYEQYF.

V is TRBV11-3 and J is TRBJ2-3; 8 bases line up with TRBD1. Germline V CDR1 and CDR2: SGHNT, YENEEA. The V gene end was trimmed by 5 bases and the J gene end by 1 base; junction bases not matched to a gene: 5. This CDR3 contains 15 residues. This CDR3 is CASSPGTGGTDTQYF. The CDR3, as DNA: TGTGCCAGCAGCCCCGGGACAGGAGGCACAGATACGCAGTATTTT.

Worth noting for this clone: Other nucleotide sequences from this sample produce the same CDR3. The chain recombines TRBV5-1 with TRBJ2-7; tentative D call: TRBD1 (5 bases). The CDR3 sequence is 13 residues long. The V and J ends lost 4 bases and 3 bases respectively, with 11 bases between them. Germline V gene sequence: CDR1 SGHRS, CDR2 YFSETQ. The CDR3 coding sequence is TGCGCCAGCAGCGGAACAGGTAACTACGAGCAGTACTTC. Translating gives CASSGTGNYEQYF. Full variable domain (remainder filled in from reference TRBV5-1 and TRBJ2-7): KAGVTQTPRYLIKTRGQQVTLSCSPISGHRSVSWYQQTPGQGLQFLFEYFSETQRNKGNFPGRFSGRQFSNSRSEMNVSTLELGDSALYLCASSGTGNYEQYFGPGTRLTVT.

The chain couples TRBV18 to TRBJ2-7; 7 bases align to TRBD1. CDR1 is KGHSH, CDR2 LQKENI, per germline. The CDR3 is 14 residues long. The ends lost 6 bases at V and 5 bases at J; junction bases unmatched: 10. CDR3 loop: CASSTTGRNNEQYF. CDR3 DNA sequence: TGTGCCAGCTCCACGACAGGGCGGAACAACGAGCAGTACTTC.

The V and J genes are TRBV7-3 and TRBJ2-5; the D is unclear. Germline CDR1 reads SGHTA; CDR2 reads FQGTGA. The CDR3 totals 13 residues. Trimming took off 2 bases at V and 5 bases at J, with 9 bases between the two ends. CDR3 DNA sequence: TGTGCCAGCAGCTTAGGGGTGGAGGAGACCCAGTACTTC. This encodes CASSLGVEETQYF. Based on the CDR3 plus reference TRBV7-3 and TRBJ2-5, the full variable domain is GAGVSQTPSNKVTEKGKYVELRCDPISGHTALYWYRQSLGQGPEFLIYFQGTGAADDSGLPNDRFFAVRPEGSVSTLKIQRTERGDSAVYLCASSLGVEETQYFGPGTRLLVL.

The V and J genes are TRBV30 and TRBJ1-1; a weak D match, TRBD1 (5 bases). V lost 8 bases, J lost 4 bases, and 17 bases lay in between. This CDR3 comprises 13 residues. The germline gives CDR1 GTSNPN, CDR2 SVGIG (reference sequence). This CDR3 is CAARKGPATEAFF. CDR3 sequence (DNA): TGTGCCGCACGAAAGGGGCCGGCCACTGAAGCTTTCTTT. The full variable domain, completed using reference TRBV30 and TRBJ1-1, is SQTIHQWPATLVQPVGSPLSLECTVEGTSNPNLYWYRQAAGRGLQLLFYSVGIGQISSEVPQNLSASRPQDRQFILSSKKLLLSDSGFYLCAARKGPATEAFFGQGTRLTVV.